What follows are 2 T cell receptor beta chains derived from one specimen sequenced in a study of cytomegalovirus exposure and HLA in healthy donors (dated by TCRdb to the late 2010s). The method was the immunoSEQ multiplex PCR assay. Not all clones reach the TCRdb copy of this immuneACCESS table, which keeps in-frame sequences only. Checked studies attribute under half of the gap to unresolved V genes and leave the rest unexplained. This sample comprises some 84,000 clones, approximately 91% of them detected only once. Clones ranked in the top ten supply approximately 2% of the sample. The sequenced material came from PBMCs. The receptors stem from a man aged 25-45 years in good health and CMV-seronegative.

The CDR3 region has the DNA TGCGCCAGCAGCCAAGATGGCCGGGGAGAAGAGACCCAGTACTTC. Amino acids: CASSQDGRGEETQYF. The rearrangement joins TRBV4-1 to TRBJ2-5; possibly TRBD2 for D (5 bases). The CDR3 runs 15 residues. CDR1 and CDR2 from the germline V gene are MGHRA and YSYEKL. The V end lost 0 bases, the J end lost 3 bases, and 11 bases lay between the germline ends.

V is TRBV6-4 and J is TRBJ2-7, with TRBD1 matching over 9 bases. Germline V gives CDR1 MRHNA, CDR2 SNTAGT. This CDR3 has 15 residues. V lost 4 bases and J lost 1; bases outside the gene matches: 5. The CDR3 reads CASSVGTGSSYEQYF. In nucleotides, the CDR3 is TGTGCCAGCAGTGTCGGGACAGGGTCTTCCTACGAGCAGTACTTC.